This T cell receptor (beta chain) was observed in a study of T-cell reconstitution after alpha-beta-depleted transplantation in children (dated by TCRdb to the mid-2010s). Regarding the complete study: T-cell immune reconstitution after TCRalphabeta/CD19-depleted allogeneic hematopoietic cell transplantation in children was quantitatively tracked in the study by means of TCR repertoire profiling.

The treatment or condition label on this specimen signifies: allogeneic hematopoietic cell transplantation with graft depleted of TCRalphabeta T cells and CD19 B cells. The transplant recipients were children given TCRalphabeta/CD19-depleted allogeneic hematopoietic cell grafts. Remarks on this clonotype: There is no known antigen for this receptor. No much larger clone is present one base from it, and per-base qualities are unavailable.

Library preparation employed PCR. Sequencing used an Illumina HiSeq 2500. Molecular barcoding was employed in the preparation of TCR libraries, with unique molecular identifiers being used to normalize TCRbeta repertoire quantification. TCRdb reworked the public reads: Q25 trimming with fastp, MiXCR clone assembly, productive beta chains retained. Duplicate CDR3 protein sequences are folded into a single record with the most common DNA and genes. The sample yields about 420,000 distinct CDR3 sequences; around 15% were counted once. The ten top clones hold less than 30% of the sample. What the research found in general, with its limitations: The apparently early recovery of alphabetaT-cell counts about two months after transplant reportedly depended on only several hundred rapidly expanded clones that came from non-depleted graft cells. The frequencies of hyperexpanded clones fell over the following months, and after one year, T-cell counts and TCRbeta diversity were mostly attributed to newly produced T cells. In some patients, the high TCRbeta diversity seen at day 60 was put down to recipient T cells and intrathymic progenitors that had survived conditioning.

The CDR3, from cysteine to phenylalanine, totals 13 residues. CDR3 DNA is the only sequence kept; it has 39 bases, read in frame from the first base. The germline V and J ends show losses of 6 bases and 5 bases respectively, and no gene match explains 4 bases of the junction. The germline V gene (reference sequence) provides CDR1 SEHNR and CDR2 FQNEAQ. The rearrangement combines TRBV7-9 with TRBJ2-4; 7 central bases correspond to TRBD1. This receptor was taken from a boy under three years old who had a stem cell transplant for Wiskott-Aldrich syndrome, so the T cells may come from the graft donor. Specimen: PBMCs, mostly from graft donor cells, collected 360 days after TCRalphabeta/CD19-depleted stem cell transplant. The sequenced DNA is TGTGCCAGCAGATTTACAGGGGAAAACATTCAGTACTTC. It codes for CASRFTGENIQYF. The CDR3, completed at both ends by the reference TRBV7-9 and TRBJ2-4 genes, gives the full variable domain DTGVSQNPRHKITKRGQNVTFRCDPISEHNRLYWYRQTLGQGPEFLTYFQNEAQLEKSRLLSDRFSAERPKGSFSTLEIQRTEQGDSAMYLCASRFTGENIQYFGAGTRLSVL.